The 30 T cell receptor beta chains reported below all come from one sample, sequenced in a study of long-term antiretroviral therapy in people with HIV. Runs used v3.0 of the immunoSEQ assay and were done at survey level. The repertoire was sequenced with immunoSEQ multiplex PCR; TCRdb's copy has only in-frame clones and lacks some. The table has 24,000 or so clones, roughly 83% seen once. The sequenced sample was unsorted PBMCs, obtained roughly 4.1 years after starting antiretroviral therapy. These receptors originate from a man in his thirties or forties with HIV.

This clone was picked up one time. The chain recombines TRBV5-4 with TRBJ2-1; unclear D gene. The CDR3 is 11 residues long. The germline V and J ends were trimmed by 2 bases and 10 bases, with 7 bases remaining between them. Germline V gene lookup returns CDR1 SGHNT and CDR2 YYREEE (reference sequence). CDR3 loop: CASSFSLEQFF. In DNA form, the CDR3 reads TGTGCCAGCAGCTTCTCCCTAGAGCAGTTCTTC.

The CDR3 DNA follows: TGTGCCTGGAGTCCCACGAAACTAGCGGGGACGTACAATGAGCAGTTCTTC. It is translated as CAWSPTKLAGTYNEQFF. J is TRBJ2-1 and V is TRBV30; 10 bases are a match to TRBD2. CDR1 and CDR2 (germline): GTSNPN, SVGIG (reference sequence). J lost 4 bases, V lost 2 bases, and 11 bases had no gene match. CDR3 length: 17 residues.

This clone occurred once. V and J are TRBV5-6 and TRBJ2-7; 15 nucleotides align to TRBD2. Germline V gene data show CDR1 as SGHDT and CDR2 as YYEEEE. V dropped 1 base and J dropped 6; count of bases not matched to a gene: 5. The CDR3 covers 16 residues. The CDR3 sequence is CASSLWGGLAGGEQYF. In DNA form, the CDR3 reads TGTGCCAGCAGCTTGTGGGGGGGACTAGCGGGAGGCGAGCAGTACTTC.

This rearrangement joins TRBV7-9 to TRBJ2-7, with TRBD1 matching 11 bases. The trim removed 3 bases at V and 5 bases at J, leaving 3 bases unmatched. The CDR3 is 14 amino acids. Germline loops: CDR1 SEHNR, CDR2 FQNEAQ (reference sequence). The CDR3, as DNA: TGTGCCAGCAGCTTCGGACAGGGGGCAGACGAGCAGTACTTC. Amino acids: CASSFGQGADEQYF.

The chain couples TRBV19 to TRBJ2-7; D unclear. Germline V gives CDR1 LNHDA, CDR2 SQIVND (reference sequence). V was trimmed by 10 bases and J by 2 bases, leaving 18 bases between them. This CDR3 contains 14 residues. In DNA form, the CDR3 reads TGTGCCACCGCGCCGGCCCTACGGGCCTACGAGCAGTACTTC. Protein: CATAPALRAYEQYF.

The chain has TRBV7-9 and TRBJ1-1; 7 nucleotides line up with TRBD1. The CDR3 totals 14 residues. The V gene end was trimmed by 5 bases and the J gene end by 4 bases; junction bases not matched to a gene: 7. Germline loops: CDR1 SEHNR, CDR2 FQNEAQ (reference sequence). The CDR3 DNA follows: TGTGCCAGCAGCAATGTAGGGGGCATCACTGAAGCTTTCTTT. This translates into CASSNVGGITEAFF.

This clone showed up just a few times. The chain couples TRBV5-1 to TRBJ1-3; no clear D gene. This CDR3 has 14 residues. The V and J ends lost 1 base and 3 bases respectively, with 8 bases between them. The germline V gene has CDR1 SGHRS and CDR2 YFSETQ. CDR3 loop: CASSLSGSGNTIYF. DNA of the CDR3: TGCGCCAGCAGCTTGTCTGGCAGTGGAAACACCATATATTTT.

The rearrangement links TRBV7-3 to TRBJ2-2, with a weak D call TRBD1 (5 bases). This CDR3 contains 13 residues. The V end lost 1 base, the J end lost 7 bases, and 7 bases lay between the germline ends. Germline CDR1 SGHTA, CDR2 FQGTGA. The CDR3 region has the DNA TGTGCCAGCAGCTTAAGGGGCAGCGGGGAGCTGTTTTTT. Protein: CASSLRGSGELFF.

This clone was seen a few times. The chain has TRBV19 and TRBJ1-2; the match to TRBD1 covers 9 bases. The CDR3 has 14 residues. From germline, CDR1 is LNHDA and CDR2 SQIVND (reference sequence). Trimming cost V 3 bases and J 5 bases; bases outside gene matches: 4. CDR3 in DNA: TGTGCCAGTAGTATGAGGGGGACAGGGTATGGCTACACCTTC. Its protein product is CASSMRGTGYGYTF.

This clone came up once. V is TRBV19 and J is TRBJ2-2; D is undetermined. Germline CDR1 and CDR2: LNHDA and SQIVND (reference sequence). V was pared by 2 bases and J by 5 bases, with 6 bases between. CDR3 length equals 13 residues. CDR3 region: CASSITVTGELFF. In DNA, the CDR3 is TGTGCCAGTAGTATAACAGTGACCGGGGAGCTGTTTTTT. Filled out from reference TRBV19 and TRBJ2-2, the complete variable domain reads DGGITQSPKYLFRKEGQNVTLSCEQNLNHDAMYWYRQDPGQGLRLIYYSQIVNDFQKGDIAEGYSVSREKKESFPLTVTSAQKNPTAFYLCASSITVTGELFFGEGSRLTVL.

This rearrangement joins TRBV9 to TRBJ2-2; D is perhaps TRBD2 (6 bases). The CDR3 contains 17 residues. Germline V CDR1 and CDR2: SGDLS, YYNGEE. The V end was cut by 4 bases, the J end by 3 bases, with 19 bases between. The CDR3 nucleotides read TGTGCCAGCAGCCCTTGGGGGGACTTCTCGTACACCGGGGAGCTGTTTTTT. This gives the protein CASSPWGDFSYTGELFF.

This chain uses TRBV11-2 with TRBJ1-1; D ambiguous. Germline CDR1 reads SGHAT; CDR2 reads FQNNGV. The CDR3 has 16 amino acids. The V end lost 6 bases, the J end lost 1 base, and 18 bases lay between the germline ends. Here the CDR3 DNA reads TGTGCCAGCAGACCAGCCCCTGGGGAGGGGAACACTGAAGCTTTCTTT. This codes for CASRPAPGEGNTEAFF.

J is TRBJ2-1 and V is TRBV7-2; 9 bases line up with TRBD1. Trimming removed 1 base from V and 4 bases from J; junction bases left unmatched: 8. This CDR3 is 17 amino acids long. CDR1 is SGHTA, CDR2 FQGNSA, per germline. In DNA form, the CDR3 reads TGTGCCAGCAGCTTAGATGTTACGGGACAGGGATACAATGAGCAGTTCTTC. Protein sequence: CASSLDVTGQGYNEQFF. The full variable domain, rest sourced from reference TRBV7-2 and TRBJ2-1, is GAGVSQSPSNKVTEKGKDVELRCDPISGHTALYWYRQSLGQGLEFLIYFQGNSAPDKSGLPSDRFSAERTGGSVSTLTIQRTQQEDSAVYLCASSLDVTGQGYNEQFFGPGTRLTVL.

J is TRBJ1-3 and V is TRBV6-6; no definite D call. The CDR3 has 13 residues. V was clipped by 4 bases and J by 4 bases, with 8 bases between them. Germline lookup yields CDR1 MNHNY and CDR2 SVGAGI (reference sequence). DNA of the CDR3: TGTGCCAGCAGTTCCAGCTCGGGAAACACCATATATTTT. This codes for CASSSSSGNTIYF.

CDR3 sequence reads: CASSGPRGTYEQYF. The CDR3 coding sequence is TGTGCCAGCAGTGGGCCCCGGGGGACCTACGAGCAGTACTTC. The V call is TRBV25-1, the J call TRBJ2-7, with D perhaps matching TRBD2 (6 bases). Germline V gene sequence: CDR1 MGHDK, CDR2 SYGVNS. The CDR3 consists of 14 residues. Deletions cut 4 bases from V and 2 bases from J, with 12 bases between.

CDR3 bases: TGCGCCAGCAGCTTCGGGGCAGATACGCAGTATTTT. This sequence encodes CASSFGADTQYF. This chain uses TRBV5-1 with TRBJ2-3; a weak D match, TRBD2 (5 bases). V was clipped by 2 bases and J by 4 bases, with 5 bases between them. CDR1 is SGHRS and CDR2 is YFSETQ in the germline V gene. CDR3 length: 12 residues.

This clone was counted a few times. It is likely a read error, because the conserved phenylalanine at the end of the CDR3 is missing. Because the CDR3's place on the DNA is in doubt, the DNA is left out and the CDR3 is given as listed by TCRdb. The chain carries TRBV2 and TRBJ1-1; TRBD1, the table's D call, lacks a check against the DNA. The CDR3 has 9 residues if both end residues are counted. The germline gives CDR1 SNHLY, CDR2 FYNNEI. The CDR3 sequence is CASSPKGQG.

This chain connects TRBV19 to TRBJ1-4; 9 bases map to TRBD1. The CDR3 length is 14 residues. After removal of 5 bases from V and 7 bases from J, the junction contained 5 bases not matched to a gene. The germline CDR1 and CDR2 sequences are LNHDA and SQIVND (reference sequence). This chain's CDR3 is CASSSTGGVEKLFF. CDR3 nucleotide sequence: TGTGCCAGTAGTTCAACAGGGGGCGTTGAAAAACTGTTTTTT.

The chain has TRBV4-1 and TRBJ1-4, with TRBD1 identical over 9 bases. The CDR3 is 15 amino acids. CDR1 MGHRA and CDR2 YSYEKL come from the germline V gene. After removal of 1 base from V and 7 bases from J, the junction contained 4 bases not matched to a gene. CDR3 in amino acids: CASSQGDRASEKLFF. The CDR3 DNA is TGCGCCAGCAGCCAAGGGGACAGGGCTAGTGAAAAACTGTTTTTT.

In its sample, this clone was seen a few times. The CDR3 coding sequence is TGTGCCAGCAGCTTACCAAACCCCCTCTATGGCTACACCTTC. Its protein is CASSLPNPLYGYTF. This sequence joins TRBV7-9 and TRBJ1-2; D gene ambiguous. The V end lost 2 bases, the J end lost 4 bases, and 11 bases lay between the germline ends. Germline-derived CDR1 and CDR2 are SEHNR and FQNEAQ (reference sequence). There are 14 residues in the CDR3. Full variable domain (missing parts from reference TRBV7-9 and TRBJ1-2): DTGVSQNPRHKITKRGQNVTFRCDPISEHNRLYWYRQTLGQGPEFLTYFQNEAQLEKSRLLSDRFSAERPKGSFSTLEIQRTEQGDSAMYLCASSLPNPLYGYTFGSGTRLTVV.

This clone turned up a few times. CDR3 protein: CASTAQSEQPQHF. CDR3 DNA sequence: TGTGCCAGCACGGCACAGTCGGAGCAGCCCCAGCATTTT. This rearrangement joins TRBV2 to TRBJ1-5; D is undetermined. Germline-derived CDR1 and CDR2 are SNHLY and FYNNEI. V was pared by 7 bases and J by 7 bases, with 14 bases between. The CDR3 contains 13 residues.

J is TRBJ2-1 and V is TRBV14; 9 positions agree with TRBD2. J gave up 8 bases and V 5 bases, and 10 bases lay outside the gene matches. The CDR3 spans 15 residues. Germline lookup yields CDR1 SGHDN and CDR2 FVKESK. CDR3 coding DNA: TGTGCCAGCAGCGGCCCGGGACTAGCCCTCTATGAGCAGTTCTTC. Protein product: CASSGPGLALYEQFF.

J is TRBJ2-3 and V is TRBV4-2; 11 nucleotides agree with TRBD2. V was clipped by 0 bases and J by 4 bases; unmatched bases: 3. The germline V gene has CDR1 LGHNA and CDR2 YNFKEQ. The CDR3 sequence is 16 residues long. DNA for the CDR3: TGTGCCAGCAGCCAAGATTTAGCGGGGGGGCCAGATACGCAGTATTTT. The encoded protein is CASSQDLAGGPDTQYF.

The V and J genes are TRBV9 and TRBJ2-1, with TRBD1 as a possible D gene (6 bases). From germline, CDR1 is SGDLS and CDR2 YYNGEE. The length of the CDR3 is 15 residues. V lost 3 bases, J lost 0 bases, and 10 bases lay in between. The chain's CDR3 is CASSAQGLSYNEQFF. The CDR3 region has the DNA TGTGCCAGCAGCGCCCAGGGGCTCTCCTACAATGAGCAGTTCTTC.

V is TRBV7-2 and J is TRBJ1-2; D is unclear. This CDR3 spans 14 amino acids. V was pared by 1 base and J by 5 bases, with 11 bases between. Germline CDR1 and CDR2: SGHTA and FQGNSA. CDR3 in DNA: TGTGCCAGCAGCTTAGAGGTCAGGTCTTATGGCTACACCTTC. Its translation: CASSLEVRSYGYTF.

The rearrangement uses TRBV21-1 and TRBJ2-7; TRBD1, the D gene given by the table, was not confirmed from the DNA. TRBV21-1 is tagged as a pseudogene. There are 15 residues in the CDR3. CDR3 amino acids: CASSKEDRDSYEQYF. CDR3 nucleotides: TGTGCCAGCAGCAAAGAGGACAGGGACTCCTACGAGCAGTACTTC.

V usage is TRBV14 and J usage is TRBJ2-7; D is undetermined. The V gene's germline CDR1 is SGHDN and CDR2 FVKESK. This CDR3 has 13 residues. The V gene lost 4 bases and the J gene lost 5 bases, with 12 bases spanning the gap. CDR3 in DNA: TGTGCCAGCAGCCCCTACTGGTCACACGAGCAGTACTTC. Residues: CASSPYWSHEQYF.

The chain has TRBV9 and TRBJ2-1; D might be TRBD2 (5 bases). Germline-derived CDR1 and CDR2 are SGDLS and YYNGEE. V was cut by 6 bases and J by 5 bases, with 18 bases left in between. The CDR3 runs 15 residues. The CDR3 nucleotides read TGTGCCAGCAACGGTGCGGGTTCCTGGGACAATGAGCAGTTCTTC. It is translated as CASNGAGSWDNEQFF.

The chain joins TRBV5-4 to TRBJ2-1; 8 nucleotides match TRBD2. This CDR3 comprises 15 residues. Germline assignment: CDR1 SGHNT and CDR2 YYREEE (reference sequence). V was clipped by 5 bases and J by 2 bases; unmatched bases: 6. This chain's CDR3 is CASRLGGGPYNEQFF. The CDR3 nucleotides read TGTGCCAGCAGACTCGGGGGGGGACCCTACAATGAGCAGTTCTTC.

The chain recombines TRBV11-2 with TRBJ2-5, with D possibly being TRBD1 (6 bases). Trimming cost V 5 bases and J 2 bases, with 18 bases left between them. Germline V gives CDR1 SGHAT, CDR2 FQNNGV. This CDR3 has 16 amino acids. CDR3 protein: CASSPARDTEQETQYF. The CDR3 coding sequence is TGTGCCAGCAGCCCGGCCCGGGACACCGAACAAGAGACCCAGTACTTC.